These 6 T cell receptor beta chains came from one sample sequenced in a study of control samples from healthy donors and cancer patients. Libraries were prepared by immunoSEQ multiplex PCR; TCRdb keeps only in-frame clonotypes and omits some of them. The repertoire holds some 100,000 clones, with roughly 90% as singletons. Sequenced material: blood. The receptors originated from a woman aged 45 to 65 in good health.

CDR3 loop: CASSSSGYEQYF. In nucleotides, the CDR3 is TGCGCCAGCAGCTCCTCTGGGTACGAGCAGTACTTC. This chain uses TRBV5-1 with TRBJ2-7; D is ambiguous. The CDR3 covers 12 residues. Germline V CDR1 and CDR2: SGHRS, YFSETQ. V lost 3 bases and J 4 bases, leaving 8 bases between the germline ends. The full variable domain, rest sourced from reference TRBV5-1 and TRBJ2-7, is KAGVTQTPRYLIKTRGQQVTLSCSPISGHRSVSWYQQTPGQGLQFLFEYFSETQRNKGNFPGRFSGRQFSNSRSEMNVSTLELGDSALYLCASSSSGYEQYFGPGTRLTVT.

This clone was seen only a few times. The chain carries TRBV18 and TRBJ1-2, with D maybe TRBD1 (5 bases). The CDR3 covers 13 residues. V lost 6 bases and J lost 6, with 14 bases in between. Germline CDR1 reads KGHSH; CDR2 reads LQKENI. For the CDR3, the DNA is TGTGCCAGCTCCGGCGAGGGGAGAGATGGCTACACCTTC. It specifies CASSGEGRDGYTF.

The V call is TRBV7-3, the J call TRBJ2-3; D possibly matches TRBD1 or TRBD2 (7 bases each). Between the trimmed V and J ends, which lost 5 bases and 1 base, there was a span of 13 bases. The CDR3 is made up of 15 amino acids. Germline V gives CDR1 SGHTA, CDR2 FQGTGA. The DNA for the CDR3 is TGTGCCAGCAGCCAGGGGGGGCCGGGCACAGATACGCAGTATTTT. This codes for CASSQGGPGTDTQYF.

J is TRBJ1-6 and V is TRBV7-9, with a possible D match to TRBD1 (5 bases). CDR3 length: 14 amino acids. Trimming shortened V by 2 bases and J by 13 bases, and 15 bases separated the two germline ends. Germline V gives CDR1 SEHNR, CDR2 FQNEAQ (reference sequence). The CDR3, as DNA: TGTGCCAGCAGCTTACAAGGCCTCGGGGCGCCCCTCCACTTT. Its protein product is CASSLQGLGAPLHF.

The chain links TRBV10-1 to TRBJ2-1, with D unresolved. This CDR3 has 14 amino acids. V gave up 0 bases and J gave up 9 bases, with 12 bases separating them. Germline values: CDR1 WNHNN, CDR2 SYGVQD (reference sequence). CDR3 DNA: TGCGCCAGCAGTGAGTCGGAAGGGTGGGGTGAGCAGTTCTTC. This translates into CASSESEGWGEQFF.

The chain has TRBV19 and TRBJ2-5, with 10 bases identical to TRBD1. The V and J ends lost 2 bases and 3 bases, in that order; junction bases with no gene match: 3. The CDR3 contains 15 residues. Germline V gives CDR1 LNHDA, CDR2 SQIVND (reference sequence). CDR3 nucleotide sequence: TGTGCCAGTAGTATATACGGGACAGGGGAAGAGACCCAGTACTTC. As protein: CASSIYGTGEETQYF.